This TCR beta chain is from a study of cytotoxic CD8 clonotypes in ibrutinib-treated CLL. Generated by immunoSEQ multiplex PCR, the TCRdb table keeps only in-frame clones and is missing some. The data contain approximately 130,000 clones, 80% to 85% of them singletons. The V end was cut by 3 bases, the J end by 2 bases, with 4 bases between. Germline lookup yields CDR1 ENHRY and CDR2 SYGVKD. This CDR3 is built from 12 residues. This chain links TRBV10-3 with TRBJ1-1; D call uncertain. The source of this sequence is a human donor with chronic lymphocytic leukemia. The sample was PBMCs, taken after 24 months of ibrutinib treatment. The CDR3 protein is CAISDGNTEAFF. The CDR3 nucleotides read TGTGCCATCAGTGATGGTAACACTGAAGCTTTCTTT.